The 13 T cell receptor beta chains reported below all come from one sample, sequenced in a study of T cell responses to AZD1222 COVID-19 vaccine. Repertoires were generated with immunoSEQ multiplex PCR, while TCRdb's copy carries only in-frame clones and drops some. Here the sample spans around 180,000 clones, 85% to 90% being singletons. The starting material was peripheral blood, obtained on day 0 of AZD1222 vaccination. The source of these receptors is an adult in good health.

This clone was picked up one time. The rearrangement joins TRBV9 to TRBJ2-1; 11 nucleotides agree with TRBD2. Germline V gene sequence: CDR1 SGDLS, CDR2 YYNGEE. V trimming: 4 bases; J trimming: 8 bases; junction bases outside the gene matches: 8. CDR3 size: 15 residues. Here the CDR3 reads CASSPRLAGNDEQFF. CDR3 DNA: TGTGCCAGCAGCCCGCGACTAGCGGGGAACGATGAGCAGTTCTTC.

The V call is TRBV10-3, the J call TRBJ2-7; D gene unclear. V was clipped by 4 bases and J by 3 bases, with 16 bases between them. The length of the CDR3 is 15 residues. Germline CDR1 reads ENHRY; CDR2 reads SYGVKD. CDR3 sequence reads: CAISVAPKESYEQYF. CDR3 nucleotides: TGTGCCATCAGTGTAGCCCCCAAGGAGAGCTACGAGCAGTACTTC.

This rearrangement joins TRBV5-4 to TRBJ2-3, with 8 bases aligning to TRBD2. The ends lost 4 bases at V and 0 bases at J; junction bases unmatched: 10. Looked up from germline, CDR1 is SGHNT and CDR2 is YYREEE (reference sequence). This CDR3 has 17 residues. The CDR3 region is CASSQGGLALSTDTQYF. As DNA, the CDR3 is TGTGCCAGCAGCCAAGGTGGACTAGCCCTTAGCACAGATACGCAGTATTTT.

The J gene is TRBJ1-6, the V gene TRBV2; 8 bases are a match to TRBD1. Per the germline V gene, CDR1 is SNHLY and CDR2 is FYNNEI. V trimming: 6 bases; J trimming: 5 bases; junction bases outside the gene matches: 6. The CDR3 covers 15 residues. CDR3 sequence reads: CASSLGQGNNSPLHF. The CDR3 DNA follows: TGTGCCAGCAGCCTCGGACAGGGAAATAATTCACCCCTCCACTTT.

The rearrangement joins TRBV5-6 to TRBJ2-7, with D tentatively TRBD2 (6 bases). The V gene lost 0 bases and the J gene lost 4 bases, with 8 bases spanning the gap. From germline, CDR1 is SGHDT and CDR2 YYEEEE. This CDR3 has 13 amino acids. CDR3 residues: CASSLGGGYEQYF. The DNA for the CDR3 is TGTGCCAGCAGCTTGGGGGGAGGTTACGAGCAGTACTTC.

V and J are TRBV6-1 and TRBJ1-6, with TRBD1 matching 7 bases. Germline V gene data show CDR1 as MNHNS and CDR2 as SASEGT. Trimming cost V 1 base and J 12 bases; bases outside gene matches: 15. The CDR3 runs 17 residues. CDR3 region: CASSEGTGSSSIKPLHF. The DNA for the CDR3 is TGTGCCAGCAGTGAAGGGACAGGCTCCTCGTCCATTAAACCCCTCCACTTT.

The V and J genes are TRBV6-5 and TRBJ1-6, with D unresolved. With 0 bases removed from V and 6 bases from J, the gap between germline ends came to 6 bases. The CDR3 length is 14 residues. CDR1 is MNHEY, CDR2 SVGAGI, per germline. The CDR3 bases are TGTGCCAGCAGTTACTCCGGCCGTAATTCACCCCTCCACTTT. It is translated as CASSYSGRNSPLHF.

The CDR3 nucleotides are TGTGCCAGCAGCCGCGGGGACACTGAAGCTTTCTTT. Protein product: CASSRGDTEAFF. The V call is TRBV4-2, the J call TRBJ1-1; the D is unclear. There are 12 residues in the CDR3. From germline, CDR1 is LGHNA and CDR2 YNFKEQ. The V end lost 4 bases, the J end lost 3 bases, and 6 bases lay between the germline ends.

This sequence joins TRBV2 and TRBJ2-7; D may correspond to TRBD1 or TRBD2 (5 bases each). This CDR3 has 16 residues. The germline V gene encodes CDR1 SNHLY and CDR2 FYNNEI. The V end was cut by 8 bases, the J end by 6 bases, with 26 bases between. The DNA of the CDR3 is TGTGCCAGCTCCCAGGGAGCCGGGGCCGCTCGAAGCGAGCAGTACGTC. As protein: CASSQGAGAARSEQYV.

The rearrangement links TRBV19 to TRBJ2-1; 8 nucleotides align to TRBD1. Germline trimming cut 3 bases from V and 5 bases from J; bases unmatched to any gene: 9. Germline loops: CDR1 LNHDA, CDR2 SQIVND (reference sequence). The CDR3 is made up of 16 amino acids. In nucleotides, the CDR3 is TGTGCCAGTAGTATCCTGACAGGGGCAGAGGACAATGAGCAGTTCTTC. Its protein is CASSILTGAEDNEQFF.

This chain links TRBV28 with TRBJ1-1, with 8 bases matching TRBD1. The junction had 10 bases not matched to a gene; V was cut back by 3 bases and J by 4 bases. The CDR3 is 16 residues long. Germline V lookup: CDR1 MDHEN, CDR2 SYDVKM. CDR3 nucleotides: TGTGCCAGCAGTTTGGTCAGGGGGCAGGTTAGCACTGAAGCTTTCTTT. Protein: CASSLVRGQVSTEAFF.

This rearrangement joins TRBV15 to TRBJ1-1; D uncertain. Germline values: CDR1 LNHNV, CDR2 YYDKDF (reference sequence). Trimming left V 8 bases short and J 3 bases short, with 7 bases between. The CDR3 spans 11 residues. CDR3 amino acids: CATLSDTEAFF. CDR3 coding DNA: TGTGCCACCCTGAGTGACACTGAAGCTTTCTTT.

The V and J genes are TRBV14 and TRBJ2-5; no clear D gene. Germline CDR1 is SGHDN and CDR2 is FVKESK. V lost 0 bases and J 4 bases, leaving 6 bases between the germline ends. There are 13 residues in the CDR3. For the CDR3, the DNA is TGTGCCAGCAGCCAAGATGTCGGAGAGACCCAGTACTTC. Residues: CASSQDVGETQYF.